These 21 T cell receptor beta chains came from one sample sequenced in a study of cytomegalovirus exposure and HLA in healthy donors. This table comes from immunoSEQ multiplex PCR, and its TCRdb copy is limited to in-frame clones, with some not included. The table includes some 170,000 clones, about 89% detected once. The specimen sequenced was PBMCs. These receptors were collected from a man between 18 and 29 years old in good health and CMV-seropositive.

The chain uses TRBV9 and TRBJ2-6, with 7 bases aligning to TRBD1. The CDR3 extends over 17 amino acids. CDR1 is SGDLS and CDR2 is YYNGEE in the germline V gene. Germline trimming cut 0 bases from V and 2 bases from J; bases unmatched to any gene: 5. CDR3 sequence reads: CASSVGETGPGANVLTF. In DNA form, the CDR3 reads TGTGCCAGCAGCGTAGGAGAGACAGGGCCTGGGGCCAACGTCCTGACTTTC.

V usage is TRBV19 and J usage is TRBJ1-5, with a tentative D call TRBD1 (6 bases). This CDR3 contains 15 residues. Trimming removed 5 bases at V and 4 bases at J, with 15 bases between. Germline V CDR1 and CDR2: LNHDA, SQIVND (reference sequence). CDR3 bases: TGTGCCAGTAGTGTGTTACAGGGTAGTAATCAGCCCCAGCATTTT. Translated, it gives CASSVLQGSNQPQHF.

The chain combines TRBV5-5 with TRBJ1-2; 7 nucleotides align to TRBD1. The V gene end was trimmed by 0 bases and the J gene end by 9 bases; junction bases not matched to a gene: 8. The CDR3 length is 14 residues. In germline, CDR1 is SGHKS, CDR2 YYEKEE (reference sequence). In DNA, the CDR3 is TGTGCCAGCAGCTTGGAGGGACAGTCTACTAGCTACACCTTC. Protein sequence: CASSLEGQSTSYTF.

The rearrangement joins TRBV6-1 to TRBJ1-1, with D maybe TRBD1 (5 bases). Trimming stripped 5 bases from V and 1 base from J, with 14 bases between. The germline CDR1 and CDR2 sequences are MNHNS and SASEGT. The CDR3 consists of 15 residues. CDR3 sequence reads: CASSRTPDRNTEAFF. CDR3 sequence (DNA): TGTGCCAGCAGTAGAACCCCCGACAGGAACACTGAAGCTTTCTTT.

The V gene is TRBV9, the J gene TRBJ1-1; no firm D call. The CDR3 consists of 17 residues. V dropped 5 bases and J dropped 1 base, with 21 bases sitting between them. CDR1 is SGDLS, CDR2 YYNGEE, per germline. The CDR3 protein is CASRALGSWPGNTEAFF. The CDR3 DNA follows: TGTGCCAGCAGAGCACTCGGTAGTTGGCCAGGGAACACTGAAGCTTTCTTT.

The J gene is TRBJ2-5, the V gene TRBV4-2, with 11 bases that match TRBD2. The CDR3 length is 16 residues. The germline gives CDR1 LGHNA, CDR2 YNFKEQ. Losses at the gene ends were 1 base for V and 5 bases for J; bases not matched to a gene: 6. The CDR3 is CASSQGVAGGGETQYF. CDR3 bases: TGTGCCAGCAGCCAAGGGGTAGCGGGAGGGGGGGAGACCCAGTACTTC.

In DNA form, the CDR3 reads TGTGCCACGGTGGGGGGGACTGAAGCTTTCTTT. Its protein product is CATVGGTEAFF. J is TRBJ1-1 and V is TRBV7-9; perhaps TRBD1 as D (5 bases). Trimming cost V 10 bases and J 5 bases, with 11 bases left between them. CDR3 size: 11 residues. CDR1 is SEHNR, CDR2 FQNEAQ, per germline (reference sequence).

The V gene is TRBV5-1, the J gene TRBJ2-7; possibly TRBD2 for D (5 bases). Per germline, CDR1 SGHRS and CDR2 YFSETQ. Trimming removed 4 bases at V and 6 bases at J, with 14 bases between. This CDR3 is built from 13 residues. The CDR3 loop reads CASSEGLMGEQYF. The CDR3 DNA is TGCGCCAGCAGCGAAGGACTCATGGGCGAGCAGTACTTC.

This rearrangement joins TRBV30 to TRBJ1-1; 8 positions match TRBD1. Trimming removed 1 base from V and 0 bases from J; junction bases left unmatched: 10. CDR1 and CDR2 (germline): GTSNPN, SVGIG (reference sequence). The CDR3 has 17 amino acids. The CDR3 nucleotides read TGTGCCTGGAGTGCCCAGGGGGCGCTTAGAATGAACACTGAAGCTTTCTTT. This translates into CAWSAQGALRMNTEAFF.

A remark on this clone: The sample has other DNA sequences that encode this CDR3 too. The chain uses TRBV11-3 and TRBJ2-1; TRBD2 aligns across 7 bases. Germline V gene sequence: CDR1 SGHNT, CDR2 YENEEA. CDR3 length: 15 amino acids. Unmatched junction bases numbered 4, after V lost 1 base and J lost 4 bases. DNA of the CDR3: TGTGCCAGCAGCTTAGGACTAGCCGCGTACAATGAGCAGTTCTTC. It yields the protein CASSLGLAAYNEQFF.

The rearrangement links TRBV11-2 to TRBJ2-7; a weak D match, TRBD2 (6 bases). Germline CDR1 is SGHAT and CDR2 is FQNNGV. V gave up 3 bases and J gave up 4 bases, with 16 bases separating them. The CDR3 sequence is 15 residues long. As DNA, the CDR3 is TGTGCCAGCAGCTTGTCCGGGAGCCTCACGTACGAGCAGTACTTC. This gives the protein CASSLSGSLTYEQYF.

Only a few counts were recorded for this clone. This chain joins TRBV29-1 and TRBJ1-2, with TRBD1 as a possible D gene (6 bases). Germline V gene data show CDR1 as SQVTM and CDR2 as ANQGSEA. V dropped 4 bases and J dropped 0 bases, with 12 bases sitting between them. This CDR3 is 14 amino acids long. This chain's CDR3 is CSVVGDTANYGYTF. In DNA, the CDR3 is TGCAGCGTTGTAGGGGACACAGCTAACTATGGCTACACCTTC. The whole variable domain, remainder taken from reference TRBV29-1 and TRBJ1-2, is SAVISQKPSRDICQRGTSLTIQCQVDSQVTMMFWYRQQPGQSLTLIATANQGSEATYESGFVIDKFPISRPNLTFSTLTVSNMSPEDSSIYLCSVVGDTANYGYTFGSGTRLTVV.

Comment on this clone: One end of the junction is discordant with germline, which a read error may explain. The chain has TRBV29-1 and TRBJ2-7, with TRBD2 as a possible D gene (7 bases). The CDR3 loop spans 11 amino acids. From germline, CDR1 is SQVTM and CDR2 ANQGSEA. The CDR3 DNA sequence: TGCAGCGTTGAAGAGGCCCAGGGGAGGGACTTC. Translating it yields CSVEEAQGRDF.

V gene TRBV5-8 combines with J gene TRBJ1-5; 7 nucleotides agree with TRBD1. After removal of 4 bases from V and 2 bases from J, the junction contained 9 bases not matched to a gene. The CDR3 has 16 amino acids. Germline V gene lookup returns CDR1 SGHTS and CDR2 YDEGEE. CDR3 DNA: TGTGCCAGCAGCGAAGCAGGGGGTGTTGGCAATCAGCCCCAGCATTTT. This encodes CASSEAGGVGNQPQHF. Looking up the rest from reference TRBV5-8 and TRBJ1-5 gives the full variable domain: EAGVTQSPTHLIKTRGQQATLRCSPISGHTSVYWYQQALGLGLQFLLWYDEGEERNRGNFPPRFSGRQFPNYSSELNVNALELEDSALYLCASSEAGGVGNQPQHFGDGTRLSIL.

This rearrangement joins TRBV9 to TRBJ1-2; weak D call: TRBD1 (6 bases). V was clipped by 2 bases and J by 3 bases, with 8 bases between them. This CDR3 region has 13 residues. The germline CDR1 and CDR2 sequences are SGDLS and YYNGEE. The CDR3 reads CASSVDSYYGYTF. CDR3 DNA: TGTGCCAGCAGCGTGGACAGCTACTATGGCTACACCTTC.

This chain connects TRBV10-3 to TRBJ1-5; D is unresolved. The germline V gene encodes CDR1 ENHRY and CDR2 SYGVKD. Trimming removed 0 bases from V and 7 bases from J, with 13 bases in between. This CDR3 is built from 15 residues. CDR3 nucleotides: TGTGCCATCAGTGAGTCCTACGTAACCGGGCAGCCCCAGCATTTT. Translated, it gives CAISESYVTGQPQHF.

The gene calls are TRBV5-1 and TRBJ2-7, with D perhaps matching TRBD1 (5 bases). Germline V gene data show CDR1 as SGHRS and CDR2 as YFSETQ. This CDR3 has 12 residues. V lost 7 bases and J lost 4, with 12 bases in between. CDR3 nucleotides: TGCGCCAGCTCCCCGGACATGTACGAGCAGTACTTC. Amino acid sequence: CASSPDMYEQYF.

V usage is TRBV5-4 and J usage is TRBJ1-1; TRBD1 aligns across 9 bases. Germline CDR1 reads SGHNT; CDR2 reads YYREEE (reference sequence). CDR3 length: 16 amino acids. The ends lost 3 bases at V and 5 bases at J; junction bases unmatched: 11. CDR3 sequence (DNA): TGTGCCAGCAGCTCTCCGTCCGGGACAGGGCGGACTGAAGCTTTCTTT. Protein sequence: CASSSPSGTGRTEAFF. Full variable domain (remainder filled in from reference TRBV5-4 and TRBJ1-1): ETGVTQSPTHLIKTRGQQVTLRCSSQSGHNTVSWYQQALGQGPQFIFQYYREEENGRGNFPPRFSGLQFPNYSSELNVNALELDDSALYLCASSSPSGTGRTEAFFGQGTRLTVV.

The CDR3 sequence is CASSLGGSTNEKLFF. The DNA of the CDR3 is TGCGCCAGCAGCCTAGGGGGTTCAACTAATGAAAAACTGTTTTTT. V usage is TRBV5-1 and J usage is TRBJ1-4; D might be TRBD1 (6 bases). The CDR3 sequence is 15 residues long. V was pared by 4 bases and J by 0 bases, with 10 bases between. CDR1 is SGHRS and CDR2 is YFSETQ in the germline V gene.

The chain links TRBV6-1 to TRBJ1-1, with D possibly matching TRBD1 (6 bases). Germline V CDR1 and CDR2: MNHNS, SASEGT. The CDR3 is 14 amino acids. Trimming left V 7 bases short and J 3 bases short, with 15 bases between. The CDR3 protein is CASMGFQGHTEAFF. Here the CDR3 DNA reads TGTGCCAGCATGGGGTTTCAGGGGCACACTGAAGCTTTCTTT.

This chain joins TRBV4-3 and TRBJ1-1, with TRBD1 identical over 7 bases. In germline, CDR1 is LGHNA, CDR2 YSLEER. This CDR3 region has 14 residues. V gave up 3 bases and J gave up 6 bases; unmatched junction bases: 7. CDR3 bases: TGCGCCAGCAGCCAGGGGGTTAGGGGGCCTGAAGCTTTCTTT. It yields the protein CASSQGVRGPEAFF.